These T cell receptor beta chains were read from a single sample in a study of T cells in Graves' hyperthyroidism and ophthalmopathy. TCRdb redid the calling of the multiplex PCR reads with MiXCR, one entry per CDR3 protein. This sample has 600,000 to 800,000 distinct CDR3 sequences, with approximately 40% found just once. Sequencing was carried out using blood. The receptors here all came from a woman aged 40 to 55 with Graves' hyperthyroidism. The CDR3 runs from the conserved cysteine through the conserved F or W. The D gene is left open where the match is weak. For some rows the clone size is stated as once, few or many, or as a class when expanded; others skip it.

size	D	V	J	DNA	CDR3
-	TRBD2	TRBV20-1	TRBJ2-7	TGCAGTGCCAGCAGCTTGGGGACTAGCAACGAGCAGTACTTC	CSASSLGTSNEQYF
-	-	TRBV10-2	TRBJ2-5	TGCGCCAGCCCCGGGACACTCCAAGAGACCCAGTACTTC	CASPGTLQETQYF
-	TRBD1	TRBV20-1	TRBJ2-5	TGCAGCGACAGGGGACGGGAAGAGACCCAGTACTTC	CSDRGREETQYF
few	-	TRBV12-3/TRBV12-4	TRBJ1-4	TGTGCCAGCAGGAAGGGAATCGAAGAAAAACTGTTTTTT	CASRKGIEEKLFF
many	-	TRBV10-3	TRBJ1-6	TGTGCCATCAGCTACGGGGTCGTGGAGAATTCACCCCTCCACTTT	CAISYGVVENSPLHF
-	-	TRBV7-8	TRBJ2-7	TGTGCCTGGACCGACGGTGGCGGTTCCTACGAGCAGTACTTC	CAWTDGGGSYEQYF
-	-	TRBV7-3	TRBJ1-1	TGTGCCAGCAGCTTAACAGCTGATAACACTGAAGCTTTCTTT	CASSLTADNTEAFF
many	TRBD1	TRBV19	TRBJ1-2	TGTGCCAGTACCTGGACAGGGGGCGCAGGTGGCTACACCTTC	CASTWTGGAGGYTF
-	TRBD2	TRBV9	TRBJ2-2	TGTGCCAGCAGCCCGACTAGCGGGGGAGTGAACACCGGGGAGCTGTTTTTT	CASSPTSGGVNTGELFF
-	-	TRBV7-9	TRBJ1-4	TGTGCCAGCAGCCGGGGACCTGCCGACGAAAAACTGTTTTTT	CASSRGPADEKLFF
many	-	TRBV2	TRBJ1-2	TGTGCCAGCAGTGATGTGTACAAGACTAACTATGGCTACACCTTC	CASSDVYKTNYGYTF
once	-	TRBV10-3	TRBJ2-7	TGTGCCATCAGTGATAAGGAGAGACAGGATAAAGCGTACGAGCAGTACTTC	CAISDKERQDKAYEQYF
-	TRBD2	TRBV7-9	TRBJ2-2	TGTGCCAGCAGCTTAGGCCCAGCGGGAGTTTTCGGGGAGCTGTTTTTT	CASSLGPAGVFGELFF
-	-	TRBV10-3	TRBJ1-1	TGTGCCATCAGTGAGTCAGTCTGGCAGGGGGAAGCTTTCTTT	CAISESVWQGEAFF
few	-	TRBV5-1	TRBJ2-7	TGCGCCAGCAGCTTGACCTCGACAGGCCCTAGCTCCTACGAGCAGTACTTC	CASSLTSTGPSSYEQYF
-	-	TRBV5-1	TRBJ1-1	TGCGCCAGCAGCTGGATGGGGGGGCGGGAGACTGAAGCTTTCTTT	CASSWMGGRETEAFF
-	TRBD2	TRBV7-2	TRBJ2-3	TGTGCCAGCAGCGAGATGGGACTAGCGGGAGTTTTT	CASSEMGLAGVF
-	-	TRBV14	TRBJ1-2	TGTGCCAGCAGCCAAGTACGAGTGGGAAGGGGCTACACCTTC	CASSQVRVGRGYTF
-	-	TRBV5-1	TRBJ2-2	TGCGCCAGCAGCCCCGTTCGGGGAGGTATGGCCGGGGAGCTGTTTTTT	CASSPVRGGMAGELFF
-	-	TRBV6-5	TRBJ1-3	TGTGCCAGCAGTTCACCACTCCAGGGAAACACCATATATTTT	CASSSPLQGNTIYF
few	-	TRBV2	TRBJ1-5	TGTGCCAGCAGTGAGTCGGACACCAATCAGCCCCAGCATTTT	CASSESDTNQPQHF
-	-	TRBV19	TRBJ1-1	TGTGCCAGTAAGGGGGATGGCACTGAAGCTTTCTTT	CASKGDGTEAFF